This T cell receptor (beta chain) was captured by sequencing in a study of T cell repertoires in cytomegalovirus infection. Turning to this clonotype: What it binds is not known.

Each CDR3 protein is one row after TCRdb ran MiXCR on the reads. The table lists roughly 990,000 distinct CDR3 sequences, 31% of them singletons, with around an eighth in the top ten. The TCR originated in a human donor in good health (CMV status not recorded). Some clones in this sample may be carry-over from other donors' samples. Sample: cultured CD8+ T cells from PBMCs, taken from culture after CMV antigen stimulation.

The CDR3 coding sequence is TGTGCCAGCAGCTTGCCGACGGCGGTTATCTACGAGCAGTACTTC. It codes for CASSLPTAVIYEQYF. The genes are TRBV5-6 and TRBJ2-7; D is unresolved. Germline V gives CDR1 SGHDT, CDR2 YYEEEE. This CDR3 spans 15 amino acids. Between the trimmed V and J ends, which lost 1 base and 3 bases, there was a span of 14 bases.